This T cell receptor beta chain was recorded in a study of T cells in Graves' hyperthyroidism and ophthalmopathy. Broader study findings: In the blood, most expanded thyroid clonotypes above 0.001 appeared as well.

RNA transcripts yielded amplified TCR beta CDR3 regions. TCR CDR3 underwent first-round RT-PCR with the HTBI primer set. TCRdb used MiXCR to reprocess the multiplex PCR reads, holding one entry per CDR3 protein. The sample has under 450,000 distinct CDR3 sequences; about 14% are singletons. Any symptoms of ophthalmopathy came after the first hyperthyroidism diagnosis, from which the blood sample dates. The germline CDR1 and CDR2 sequences are SGHVS and FNYEAQ. This CDR3 has 22 amino acids. V was pared by 0 bases and J by 0 bases, with 24 bases between. This clonotype was counted at least ten times. Its antigen remains unidentified.

This clonotype was obtained from a man aged 30-40 years with Graves' hyperthyroidism that later progressed to Graves' ophthalmopathy. The chain has TRBV7-6 and TRBJ1-6, with D uncertain. Sequencing was done on a sample of blood. In DNA, the CDR3 is TGTGCCAGCAGCTTAGCGCCTGATCGGCAGCGGGGTCGGAGCTCCTATAATTCACCCCTCCACTTT. Translated, it gives CASSLAPDRQRGRSSYNSPLHF.